This entry concerns a single T cell receptor beta chain. What it binds is not known. Per the study methods: Junction-only immunoSEQ sequences carried no quality scores, so filtering differed. Method: immunoSEQ multiplex PCR; TCRdb's copy keeps in-frame clones and lacks some. The V and J calls and the clone size are those of that table, but D and trimming were determined from the DNA. The sample consists of roughly 770,000 clones, just over 95% of them appearing once. Naive CD8 cells comprised CD45RO-negative, CCR7-positively selected cells, excluding terminally differentiated effector memory CD45RA+ cells. V shed 2 bases, J shed 4 bases, and the junction held 9 bases outside the gene matches. The CDR3 covers 17 residues. Germline-derived CDR1 and CDR2 are LGHNA and YNFKEQ. The sample comes from a study of shared clonotypes between healthy human individuals. General observations from the study: Read depth was anticipated to influence clonotype sharing among donors. Blood alone was sampled, and tissue repertoires likely differ.

Sample: naive CD8+ T cells sorted from blood. This chain links TRBV4-2 with TRBJ2-1; 9 positions match TRBD2. The TCR originated in a man aged 30 to 39 in good health. CDR3 nucleotide sequence: TGTGCCAGCAGCCAATCTGGGGTAGCGGGAGAGTACAATGAGCAGTTCTTC. This codes for CASSQSGVAGEYNEQFF.